A selection of T cell receptor beta chains follows, all from one sample in a study of cytomegalovirus exposure and HLA in healthy donors. Only in-frame clones appear in the TCRdb table, and some are missing; sequencing was by immunoSEQ multiplex PCR. The sample yields roughly 110,000 clones, around three quarters seen once. The sequencing input was PBMCs. The receptors come from a man under 40 in good health and CMV-seropositive. The CDR3 runs from the conserved cysteine through the conserved F or W. The D gene is left open where the match is weak. The size field is filled for only some rows; it gives once, few, many or a size class.

D gene: .; V gene: TRBV5-6; clone size: .; J gene: TRBJ2-1; CDR3 protein: CASGPDTYNEQFF; CDR3 DNA: TGTGCCAGCGGCCCGGACACCTACAATGAGCAGTTCTTC
D gene: TRBD2; V gene: TRBV4-3; clone size: .; J gene: TRBJ2-2; CDR3 protein: CASSQTSQRGGLGELFF; CDR3 DNA: TGCGCCAGCAGCCAGACCAGCCAGCGGGGGGGCCTCGGGGAGCTGTTTTTT
D gene: TRBD1; V gene: TRBV28; clone size: .; J gene: TRBJ1-4; CDR3 protein: CASSLTGEGDEKLFF; CDR3 DNA: TGTGCCAGCAGTTTGACAGGGGAGGGGGATGAAAAACTGTTTTTT
D gene: .; V gene: TRBV5-1; clone size: .; J gene: TRBJ1-4; CDR3 protein: CASSLDGALLTNEKLFF; CDR3 DNA: TGCGCCAGCAGCTTGGATGGAGCTCTGTTAACTAATGAAAAACTGTTTTTT
D gene: .; V gene: TRBV4-3; clone size: .; J gene: TRBJ1-1; CDR3 protein: CASSQEAGVNTEAFF; CDR3 DNA: TGCGCCAGCAGCCAAGAGGCAGGCGTGAACACTGAAGCTTTCTTT
D gene: .; V gene: TRBV9; clone size: few; J gene: TRBJ1-2; CDR3 protein: CASSPGAGTFSNYGYPF; CDR3 DNA: TGTGCCAGCAGCCCCGGGGCAGGGACTTTCTCAAACTATGGCTACCCCTTC
D gene: .; V gene: TRBV27; clone size: .; J gene: TRBJ1-4; CDR3 protein: CASSLGQNNEKLFF; CDR3 DNA: TGTGCCAGCAGTTTAGGGCAGAATAATGAAAAACTGTTTTTT
D gene: .; V gene: TRBV5-6; clone size: .; J gene: TRBJ2-5; CDR3 protein: CASSLSHADSQETQYF; CDR3 DNA: TGTGCCAGCAGCCTGTCGCACGCGGACAGCCAAGAGACCCAGTACTTC
D gene: .; V gene: TRBV5-1; clone size: .; J gene: TRBJ2-5; CDR3 protein: CASSSETTETQYF; CDR3 DNA: TGCGCCAGCAGCTCCGAGACGACTGAGACCCAGTACTTC
D gene: TRBD2; V gene: TRBV4-1; clone size: few; J gene: TRBJ2-7; CDR3 protein: CASSQGPQRGYSYEQYF; CDR3 DNA: TGCGCCAGCAGCCAAGGCCCCCAGCGGGGGTACTCCTACGAGCAGTACTTC
D gene: TRBD1; V gene: TRBV19; clone size: .; J gene: TRBJ1-2; CDR3 protein: CASSMGQGNYGYTF; CDR3 DNA: TGTGCCAGTAGTATGGGACAGGGAAACTATGGCTACACCTTC
D gene: .; V gene: TRBV7-3; clone size: .; J gene: TRBJ2-7; CDR3 protein: CASSLTGARGIYEQYF; CDR3 DNA: TGTGCCAGCAGCTTAACGGGGGCCAGGGGAATTTACGAGCAGTACTTC
D gene: .; V gene: TRBV4-3; clone size: .; J gene: TRBJ1-2; CDR3 protein: CASSQDRGGQGLGYTF; CDR3 DNA: TGCGCCAGCAGCCAAGATAGGGGAGGGCAGGGACTAGGCTACACCTTC
D gene: .; V gene: TRBV7-2; clone size: .; J gene: TRBJ2-7; CDR3 protein: CASSISYRAHYEQYF; CDR3 DNA: TGTGCCAGCAGCATCTCTTACAGGGCCCACTACGAGCAGTACTTC
D gene: TRBD1; V gene: TRBV7-8; clone size: .; J gene: TRBJ2-3; CDR3 protein: CASSPWTGQDTQYF; CDR3 DNA: TGTGCCAGCAGCCCATGGACAGGGCAGGATACGCAGTATTTT
D gene: .; V gene: TRBV5-1; clone size: .; J gene: TRBJ2-7; CDR3 protein: CASSLEQAYEQYF; CDR3 DNA: TGCGCCAGCAGCTTGGAACAGGCCTACGAGCAGTACTTC
D gene: .; V gene: TRBV6-5; clone size: .; J gene: TRBJ2-3; CDR3 protein: CASSYSAGGIGDTQYF; CDR3 DNA: TGTGCCAGCAGTTACTCTGCTGGGGGGATAGGAGATACGCAGTATTTT
D gene: .; V gene: TRBV7-3; clone size: few; J gene: TRBJ1-1; CDR3 protein: CASATAAGTEAFF; CDR3 DNA: TGTGCCAGCGCTACGGCGGCGGGCACTGAAGCTTTCTTT
D gene: .; V gene: TRBV5-6; clone size: .; J gene: TRBJ1-2; CDR3 protein: CASSLAGLPLGYTF; CDR3 DNA: TGTGCCAGCAGCTTGGCAGGGTTACCCCTCGGCTACACCTTC
D gene: .; V gene: TRBV7-6; clone size: few; J gene: TRBJ2-7; CDR3 protein: CASSLSRGTYEQYF; CDR3 DNA: TGTGCCAGCAGCTTGTCCCGGGGGACCTACGAGCAGTACTTC
D gene: TRBD1; V gene: TRBV6-4; clone size: once; J gene: TRBJ2-2; CDR3 protein: CASSDSIGQGANTGELFF; CDR3 DNA: TGTGCCAGCAGTGACTCGATAGGACAGGGGGCGAACACCGGGGAGCTGTTTTTT
D gene: .; V gene: TRBV19; clone size: few; J gene: TRBJ1-6; CDR3 protein: CASSMTRMPLHF; CDR3 DNA: TGTGCCAGTAGTATGACGAGGATGCCCCTCCACTTT
D gene: .; V gene: TRBV28; clone size: .; J gene: TRBJ1-5; CDR3 protein: CASSLAGQPQHF; CDR3 DNA: TGTGCCAGCAGTTTGGCCGGGCAGCCCCAGCATTTT
D gene: .; V gene: TRBV6-1; clone size: .; J gene: TRBJ1-2; CDR3 protein: CASSEAHGSGGNKNYGYTF; CDR3 DNA: TGTGCCAGCAGTGAAGCGCACGGTTCGGGGGGAAACAAAAACTATGGCTACACCTTC
D gene: .; V gene: TRBV6-5; clone size: .; J gene: TRBJ1-6; CDR3 protein: CASRGRVYSPLHF; CDR3 DNA: TGTGCCAGCAGGGGCAGGGTCTATTCACCCCTCCACTTT
D gene: TRBD2; V gene: TRBV5-1; clone size: few; J gene: TRBJ2-3; CDR3 protein: CASSVGLARADTQYF; CDR3 DNA: TGCGCCAGCAGCGTGGGACTAGCGCGCGCAGATACGCAGTATTTT
D gene: TRBD2; V gene: TRBV6-5; clone size: .; J gene: TRBJ2-1; CDR3 protein: CASSYLAGGINEQFF; CDR3 DNA: TGTGCCAGCAGTTACCTAGCGGGGGGAATCAATGAGCAGTTCTTC
D gene: TRBD1; V gene: TRBV10-2; clone size: .; J gene: TRBJ1-1; CDR3 protein: CASSGLGQGFGSTEAFF; CDR3 DNA: TGCGCCAGCAGTGGTTTGGGACAGGGTTTCGGGAGCACTGAAGCTTTCTTT
D gene: TRBD1; V gene: TRBV7-9; clone size: .; J gene: TRBJ2-2; CDR3 protein: CASSHLGQGSTGELFF; CDR3 DNA: TGTGCCAGCAGCCACCTGGGACAGGGTAGCACCGGGGAGCTGTTTTTT
D gene: .; V gene: TRBV28; clone size: .; J gene: TRBJ2-3; CDR3 protein: CASSSGQSTDTQYF; CDR3 DNA: TGTGCCAGCAGTTCCGGACAGAGCACAGATACGCAGTATTTT
D gene: TRBD1; V gene: TRBV4-2; clone size: .; J gene: TRBJ1-1; CDR3 protein: CASSQGTGGRGFTEAFF; CDR3 DNA: TGTGCCAGCAGCCAAGGGACAGGGGGGCGAGGGTTTACTGAAGCTTTCTTT
D gene: .; V gene: TRBV11-2; clone size: .; J gene: TRBJ2-3; CDR3 protein: CASSPSIQTSTDTQYF; CDR3 DNA: TGTGCCAGCAGCCCTAGCATACAAACTAGCACAGATACGCAGTATTTT
D gene: .; V gene: TRBV5-1; clone size: once; J gene: TRBJ1-5; CDR3 protein: CASSLGDSKYQPQHF; CDR3 DNA: TGCGCCAGCAGCTTGGGTGACAGTAAATATCAGCCCCAGCATTTT
D gene: .; V gene: TRBV2; clone size: .; J gene: TRBJ1-6; CDR3 protein: CASSEAQGSYNSPLHF; CDR3 DNA: TGTGCCAGCAGTGAAGCGCAGGGCTCCTATAATTCACCCCTCCACTTT
D gene: .; V gene: TRBV28; clone size: once; J gene: TRBJ2-7; CDR3 protein: CASSTRTDASYEQYF; CDR3 DNA: TGTGCCAGCAGTACAAGGACAGACGCGTCCTACGAGCAGTACTTC
D gene: .; V gene: TRBV28; clone size: .; J gene: TRBJ1-2; CDR3 protein: CASRGTGSYGYTF; CDR3 DNA: TGTGCCAGCAGGGGAACGGGGTCCTATGGCTACACCTTC
D gene: TRBD1; V gene: TRBV4-3; clone size: few; J gene: TRBJ1-1; CDR3 protein: CASSQGQGNTEAFF; CDR3 DNA: TGCGCCAGCAGCCAAGGACAGGGAAACACTGAAGCTTTCTTT
D gene: .; V gene: TRBV6-6; clone size: .; J gene: TRBJ1-5; CDR3 protein: CASSWAGDGQPQHF; CDR3 DNA: TGTGCCAGCAGTTGGGCCGGGGATGGGCAGCCCCAGCATTTT
D gene: TRBD1; V gene: TRBV7-6; clone size: .; J gene: TRBJ1-6; CDR3 protein: CASSLGVPGQGRNSPLHF; CDR3 DNA: TGTGCCAGCAGCCTAGGAGTACCGGGACAGGGTAGAAATTCACCCCTCCACTTT
D gene: TRBD2; V gene: TRBV28; clone size: .; J gene: TRBJ2-3; CDR3 protein: CASSLAGGAHTDTQYF; CDR3 DNA: TGTGCCAGCAGCCTTGCGGGGGGGGCCCACACAGATACGCAGTATTTT
D gene: .; V gene: TRBV7-9; clone size: few; J gene: TRBJ2-1; CDR3 protein: CASSLGQYNEQFF; CDR3 DNA: TGTGCCAGCAGCTTAGGACAATACAATGAGCAGTTCTTC
D gene: TRBD1; V gene: TRBV7-8; clone size: once; J gene: TRBJ1-1; CDR3 protein: CASSLDRATEAFF; CDR3 DNA: TGTGCCAGCAGCCTAGACAGGGCCACTGAAGCTTTCTTT